A selection of T cell receptor beta chains follows, all from one sample in a study of T-cell reconstitution after alpha-beta-depleted transplantation in children. TCRdb fed the PCR reads into MiXCR, producing one record per CDR3 protein. The sample consists of hundreds of thousands of distinct CDR3 sequences, roughly a quarter of them appearing once. Sequencing was performed on PBMCs, taken before TCRalphabeta/CD19-depleted stem cell transplant. Receptors originate from a girl aged 2-9 years with Fanconi anemia, due to receive a stem cell transplant. Both conserved end residues are part of each CDR3. D genes are given only for firm matches. Size is stated for part of the rows, as once, few or many counts, or as a class when the clone is expanded.

J,D,size,V,DNA,CDR3
TRBJ2-1,TRBD2,-,TRBV4-1,TGCGCCAGCAGCCAAGATTCGGGACTAGCGGCCTACAATGAGCAGTTCTTC,CASSQDSGLAAYNEQFF
TRBJ2-7,TRBD1,many,TRBV29-1,TGCAGCGCTGGACAGGGGGACTACGAGCAGTACTTC,CSAGQGDYEQYF
TRBJ1-2,-,many,TRBV5-1,TGCGCCAGCAGCTCCACTGCCAACTATGGCTACACCTTC,CASSSTANYGYTF
TRBJ2-5,-,few,TRBV29-1,TGCAGCGTTGAAGATCAGGATCAGGGGAAAGAGACCCAGTACTTC,CSVEDQDQGKETQYF
TRBJ2-3,-,few,TRBV5-1,TGCGCCAGCAGCTTCTGGGGGAGGATCGGAGATACGCAGTATTTT,CASSFWGRIGDTQYF
TRBJ2-5,TRBD2,-,TRBV29-1,TGCAGCGTCGGTCCCGGGACTAGCGGAGAGACCCAGTACTTC,CSVGPGTSGETQYF
TRBJ2-1,-,many,TRBV12-3/TRBV12-4,TGTGCCAGCAGTTTGTTAATGCGAAATGAGCAGTTCTTC,CASSLLMRNEQFF
TRBJ2-7,TRBD2,many,TRBV6-5,TGTGCCAGCAGTTATGAGGGACTAGAGAGGTACGAGCAGTACTTC,CASSYEGLERYEQYF
TRBJ2-7,-,many,TRBV29-1,TGCAGCGTTAGAGGGTACTACGAGCAGTACTTC,CSVRGYYEQYF
TRBJ2-1,TRBD1,many,TRBV15,TGTGCCACCAGCAGGGGGGACAGCCACAATGAGCAGTTCTTC,CATSRGDSHNEQFF
TRBJ2-5,-,-,TRBV28,TGTGCCAGCAGTTTAGGAGAGGGTCCCCAGTACTTC,CASSLGEGPQYF
TRBJ2-7,-,many,TRBV6-6,TGTGCCAGCAGTTTCAGCCCGGGCGAGCAGTACTTC,CASSFSPGEQYF
TRBJ2-7,TRBD2,-,TRBV6-1,TGTGCCACCAAGACTAGCGGACCCTACGAGCAGTACTTC,CATKTSGPYEQYF
TRBJ2-7,-,few,TRBV28,TGTGCCAGCAGTCCACGGACTACTACCTACGAGCAGTACTTC,CASSPRTTTYEQYF
TRBJ1-2,-,-,TRBV7-9,TGTGCCAGCAGCTTGGCAGGGGCGAGTGGCTACACCTTC,CASSLAGASGYTF
TRBJ2-3,-,many,TRBV28,TGTGCCAGCAGTTCGATCGACAGGTGGGGCACAGATACGCAGTATTTT,CASSSIDRWGTDTQYF
TRBJ2-5,-,-,TRBV6-2/TRBV6-3,TGTGCCAGCAGGAGTAGGGTGTACCAAGAGACCCAGTACTTC,CASRSRVYQETQYF
TRBJ2-1,-,many,TRBV20-1,TGCAGTGCTAGTTCGGAGCGAGACGTATTCTACAATGAGCAGTTCTTC,CSASSERDVFYNEQFF
TRBJ1-2,-,-,TRBV29-1,TGCAGCGTTGATGAAGAGGGGGAGGGGGACTATGGCTACACCTTC,CSVDEEGEGDYGYTF
TRBJ2-1,TRBD2,many,TRBV27,TGTGCCAGCAGTGGTCTAGCGGTGTACAATGAGCAGTTCTTC,CASSGLAVYNEQFF
TRBJ2-1,-,-,TRBV29-1,TGCAGCGTTGCTCCCCAGGTGGATGAGCAGTTCTTC,CSVAPQVDEQFF
TRBJ1-5,-,many,TRBV20-1,TGCAGTGCTAGAGATAGGTATTTCAATCAGCCCCAGCATTTT,CSARDRYFNQPQHF
TRBJ2-6,-,many,TRBV12-3/TRBV12-4,TGTGCCAGCAGTTTAGGGGGGACCCCCAACGTCCTGACTTTC,CASSLGGTPNVLTF
TRBJ2-1,TRBD2,many,TRBV20-1,TGCAGTGCTAGAGAGGTAGCGGGGGGGTCCAATGAGCAGTTCTTC,CSAREVAGGSNEQFF
TRBJ2-2,-,-,TRBV7-3,TGTGCCAGCAGCTTCCAAGGCGGGGAGCTGTTTTTT,CASSFQGGELFF
TRBJ1-1,-,-,TRBV12-3/TRBV12-4,TGTGCCAGCAGCTTATCCCCAGGCCCCGGGGCCACTGAAGCTTTCTTT,CASSLSPGPGATEAFF
TRBJ1-5,-,-,TRBV23-1,TGCGCCAGCAGTCCCCCGGGGGGCGCGGGTGGCAATCAGCCCCAGCATTTT,CASSPPGGAGGNQPQHF
TRBJ1-2,TRBD1,many,TRBV7-2,TGTGCCAGCAGCTTAGTTGGACAGGTTAACTATGGCTACACCTTC,CASSLVGQVNYGYTF
TRBJ2-1,-,-,TRBV20-1,TGCAGTGCTAGATCCTGGGGGCGCCACAATGAGCAGTTCTTC,CSARSWGRHNEQFF
TRBJ2-3,-,-,TRBV20-1,TGCAGTGCTAGTTCAAGCGGAGCGTTCACAGATACGCAGTATTTT,CSASSSGAFTDTQYF
TRBJ2-3,TRBD2,-,TRBV29-1,TGCAGCGTTGAGAATCTAGCGGGAGGAACAGATACGCAGTATTTT,CSVENLAGGTDTQYF
TRBJ2-7,TRBD2,-,TRBV2,TGTGCCAGCAGTGGCGAACTAGCGGGGGAGCAGTACTTC,CASSGELAGEQYF
TRBJ2-3,-,-,TRBV20-1,TGCAGTGCCACCTACACTGTTTCTAGCACAGATACGCAGTATTTT,CSATYTVSSTDTQYF
TRBJ2-7,-,many,TRBV5-6,TGTGCCAGCAGCTTGGTGGAGCGGTCCTACGAGCAGTACTTC,CASSLVERSYEQYF
TRBJ2-3,-,-,TRBV7-3,TGTGCCAGCAGCTTAAATATTCTCTCCAGCACAGATACGCAGTATTTT,CASSLNILSSTDTQYF
TRBJ2-7,-,-,TRBV5-1,TGCGCCAGCAGACCTAAATCTGATACCTACGAGCAGTACTTC,CASRPKSDTYEQYF
TRBJ2-7,-,few,TRBV6-6,TGTGCCAGCAGTAAGGGCAACGAGCAGTACTTC,CASSKGNEQYF
TRBJ2-7,TRBD2,many,TRBV12-3/TRBV12-4,TGTGCCAGCAGTTCCGCGGGAGACATCGTGTACGAGCAGTACTTC,CASSSAGDIVYEQYF
TRBJ2-2,-,few,TRBV7-2,TGTGCCAGCAGCCGCGGGGTCACGAACACCGGGGAGCTGTTTTTT,CASSRGVTNTGELFF
TRBJ2-7,-,few,TRBV5-6,TGTGCCACCACTCAAGGGGGCTCCTACGAGCAGTACTTC,CATTQGGSYEQYF
TRBJ2-3,TRBD2,many,TRBV11-2,TGTGCCAGCAGCCTAGGTAGCGGGGGGGCCGGAACAGATACGCAGTATTTT,CASSLGSGGAGTDTQYF
TRBJ1-3,-,-,TRBV5-1,TGCGCCAGCAGCCCTGACCGCCTTTTCTCTGGAAACACCATATATTTT,CASSPDRLFSGNTIYF
TRBJ2-1,-,few,TRBV4-2,TGTGCCAGCAGTACCAGGACAGTTTACAATGAGCAGTTCTTC,CASSTRTVYNEQFF
TRBJ2-5,-,-,TRBV3-1,TGTGCCAGCAGCCAAACATTCGCTCTGCTAGCAGACCCACAAGAGACCCAGTACTTC,CASSQTFALLADPQETQYF
TRBJ2-7,-,few,TRBV29-1,TGCAGCGTTGACCTACAAGGGACCTACGAGCAGTACTTC,CSVDLQGTYEQYF
TRBJ2-7,TRBD1,few,TRBV9,TGTGCCAGCAGCGTACACGGGACAGGGTCTTCCGAGCAGTACTTC,CASSVHGTGSSEQYF
TRBJ2-4,-,-,TRBV9,TGTGCCAGCAGCGAAGACTTGACGACCAAAAACATTCAGTACTTC,CASSEDLTTKNIQYF
TRBJ1-5,-,many,TRBV6-1,TGTGCCAGCAGTGATGTCGGGGCTCAGCCCCAGCATTTT,CASSDVGAQPQHF
TRBJ2-7,TRBD2,few,TRBV5-1,TGCGCCAGCAGCCAACTAGCGGCTTACTACGAGCAGTACTTC,CASSQLAAYYEQYF
TRBJ2-7,-,-,TRBV20-1,TGCAGTGCTAGAGATGAGTTAGTTAATCCCTACGAGCAGTACTTC,CSARDELVNPYEQYF
TRBJ2-3,TRBD2,many,TRBV5-6,TGTGCCAGCAGTGGACTAGCGGGGTCCGATACGCAGTATTTT,CASSGLAGSDTQYF
TRBJ2-5,-,-,TRBV20-1,TGCAGTGCTAGAGGTGCAGGGCTCCAAGAGACCCAGTACTTC,CSARGAGLQETQYF